Listed below are T cell receptor beta chains from one sample, sequenced in a study of T cell repertoires in cytomegalovirus infection. TCRdb reanalysed the reads using MiXCR and keeps one entry per CDR3 protein. The table lists around 81,000 distinct CDR3 sequences, approximately 40% of them singletons, with over 85% in the top ten. What these receptors recognize is not known. The sequencing here drew on CD8+ T cells from cultured PBMCs, taken from culture after CMV antigen stimulation. These TCRs come from a human donor in good health (CMV status not recorded). Some clones in this sample may be carry-over from other donors' samples. The CDR3 runs from the conserved cysteine through the conserved F or W. A D gene is named only where the DNA matches it firmly. Expanded clones are given a class, and other clones once, few, many or no size at all.

CASRDQRNTEAFF TGTGCCAGCAGGGACCAGAGGAACACTGAAGCTTTCTTT TRBJ1-1 - TRBV6-2/TRBV6-3 few
CSARDSLSTNEKLFF TGCAGTGCCCGCGACAGTCTTTCAACTAATGAAAAACTGTTTTTT TRBJ1-4 - TRBV20-1 -
CASSPERGFGETQYF TGTGCCAGCAGCCCAGAGCGTGGGTTTGGGGAGACCCAGTACTTC TRBJ2-5 - TRBV7-6 -
CASSGRWNIGAYEQYF TGTGCCAGCAGCGGGAGGTGGAATATTGGAGCCTACGAGCAGTACTTC TRBJ2-7 - TRBV7-9 -
CASGGVDTQYF TGCGCCAGCGGTGGGGTGGATACGCAGTATTTT TRBJ2-3 - TRBV10-2 few
CASSQSPVGAFYNEQFF TGCGCCAGCAGCCAAAGCCCGGTGGGGGCTTTCTACAATGAGCAGTTCTTC TRBJ2-1 - TRBV4-3 few
CASSRGTGTASSYEQYF TGTGCCAGCAGCCGAGGGACCGGGACCGCGAGCTCCTACGAGCAGTACTTC TRBJ2-7 - TRBV7-6 many
CASSSDGGGNQPQHF TGTGCCAGCAGCTCCGACGGGGGCGGGAATCAGCCCCAGCATTTT TRBJ1-5 - TRBV7-9 few
CASSPTPVYGYTF TGTGCCAGCAGTCCGACTCCTGTCTATGGCTACACCTTC TRBJ1-2 - TRBV11-2 few
CASRGGGPEAFF TGTGCCAGCAGGGGGGGGGGACCTGAAGCTTTCTTT TRBJ1-1 - TRBV6-1 few
CASSILGTHYNEQFF TGTGCCAGTAGTATTCTCGGGACTCATTACAATGAGCAGTTCTTC TRBJ2-1 - TRBV19 -
CASSQGEINQPQHF TGCGCCAGCAGCCAGGGTGAGATCAATCAGCCCCAGCATTTT TRBJ1-5 - TRBV4-1 -
CASSPVVGRTQYF TGTGCCAGTAGTCCCGTAGTGGGCCGCACGCAGTATTTT TRBJ2-3 - TRBV19 -
CSASRGWGAGNEQFF TGCAGTGCTAGTAGGGGTTGGGGTGCGGGCAATGAGCAGTTCTTC TRBJ2-1 - TRBV20-1 -
CASSLRAGDSPLHF TGTGCCAGCAGCTTACGGGCAGGGGACTCACCCCTCCACTTT TRBJ1-6 - TRBV7-2 many
CASSATLSSYNEQFF TGTGCCAGCAGTGCGACACTTAGCTCCTACAATGAGCAGTTCTTC TRBJ2-1 - TRBV25-1 few
CASSAGNEKLFF TGTGCCAGCAGTGCAGGGAACGAAAAACTGTTTTTT TRBJ1-4 - TRBV7-9 few
CASSLVQGTEKLFF TGTGCCAGCAGCTTAGTCCAGGGGACCGAAAAACTGTTTTTT TRBJ1-4 - TRBV7-2 many
CASSLEGSGGFKNIQYF TGCGCCAGCAGCTTGGAGGGTAGCGGGGGATTCAAAAACATTCAGTACTTC TRBJ2-4 TRBD2 TRBV5-1 -
CASSLYLGDIQYF TGTGCCAGCAGTTTATATCTGGGGGACATTCAGTACTTC TRBJ2-4 - TRBV27 -
CASSFWRYGYTF TGTGCCAGCAGCTTTTGGAGATATGGCTACACCTTC TRBJ1-2 - TRBV7-2 few
CASSQAFRLPVQETQYF TGTGCCAGCAGCCAAGCATTCCGACTCCCCGTCCAAGAGACCCAGTACTTC TRBJ2-5 - TRBV14 -
CASSALPTGSYEQYF TGTGCCAGCAGTGCCTTGCCAACAGGCTCCTACGAGCAGTACTTC TRBJ2-7 - TRBV9 -
CASSFKRDRGPYNEQFF TGTGCCAGCAGCTTTAAGCGGGACAGGGGGCCCTACAATGAGCAGTTCTTC TRBJ2-1 TRBD1 TRBV7-8 many
CASSLVGSSSGNQPQHF TGTGCCAGCAGCTTAGTCGGGTCTTCAAGCGGCAATCAGCCCCAGCATTTT TRBJ1-5 - TRBV7-9 -
CASSFGGTDSPLHF TGTGCCAGCAGCTTTGGGGGCACGGATTCACCCCTCCACTTT TRBJ1-6 - TRBV7-6 few
CASSPRDRSEDSPLHF TGTGCCAGTAGTCCCCGGGACCGAAGCGAGGATTCACCCCTCCACTTT TRBJ1-6 - TRBV19 -
CSASTSGGGQETQYF TGCAGTGCCAGCACTAGCGGGGGGGGCCAAGAGACCCAGTACTTC TRBJ2-5 TRBD2 TRBV20-1 few
CASSSTGIAYEQYF TGTGCCAGCAGTTCTACAGGGATCGCCTACGAGCAGTACTTC TRBJ2-7 - TRBV11-2 few
CASSPTRTGGRTGELFF TGTGCCAGCAGCCCTACCCGGACAGGGGGCCGCACCGGGGAGCTGTTTTTT TRBJ2-2 TRBD1 TRBV7-6 few
CASSARPGTEDEQYF TGCGCCAGCAGCGCCCGCCCCGGGACAGAGGACGAGCAGTACTTC TRBJ2-7 TRBD1 TRBV4-1 -
CASSEARLDRGNTEAFF TGTGCCAGCAGTGAAGCGCGGTTGGACAGGGGGAACACTGAAGCTTTCTTT TRBJ1-1 TRBD1 TRBV2 -
CASSQESRDGELFF TGCGCCAGCAGCCAAGAGTCCCGTGACGGGGAGCTGTTTTTT TRBJ2-2 - TRBV4-1 -
CASSQRTGFDWPQHF TGCGCCAGCAGCCAAAGGACAGGGTTCGATTGGCCCCAGCATTTT TRBJ1-5 TRBD1 TRBV4-1 -
CASSSSRVWGTDTQYF TGTGCCAGCAGTTCTTCACGGGTTTGGGGCACAGATACGCAGTATTTT TRBJ2-3 - TRBV6-5 -
CASSLGSSANEQFF TGTGCCAGCAGCTTAGGTAGTAGCGCCAATGAGCAGTTCTTC TRBJ2-1 - TRBV11-3 -
CASSYSGFTEAFF TGTGCCAGCAGTTACTCAGGGTTCACTGAAGCTTTCTTT TRBJ1-1 - TRBV6-2/TRBV6-3 -
CASSLGQSGPYEQYF TGTGCCAGCAGTTTAGGACAGAGCGGGCCCTACGAGCAGTACTTC TRBJ2-7 - TRBV27 few
CASSPAGGETQYF TGCGCCAGCAGCCCCGCGGGTGGGGAGACCCAGTACTTC TRBJ2-5 - TRBV4-1 -
CASSRRGLAGEDTQYF TGCGCCAGCAGCCGCCGGGGCCTAGCGGGGGAGGATACGCAGTATTTT TRBJ2-3 TRBD2 TRBV4-3 -